The entry below describes one T cell receptor (beta chain). Its antigen remains unknown. With a J-beta primer mix and a sample-barcoded 5' primer, a second PCR ran about 7 to 11 cycles. MiXCR was run by TCRdb on the 5' RACE reads, yielding one entry per CDR3 protein. Among around 1.5 million distinct CDR3 sequences, about 31% were seen once, and the ten largest hold around 11%. This specimen comes from a study of blood T cells in healthy people across ages. Roughly 9 milliliters of peripheral blood were drawn from each donor. Extraction yielded at least 5 micrograms of total RNA per sample. V lost 8 bases and J lost 2, with 20 bases in between. Germline-derived CDR1 and CDR2 are SGDLS and YYNGEE. CDR3 size: 15 residues. Findings and limits, study-wide: Aged donors had fewer naive CD4+ cells and lower diversity than long-lived donors.

Specimen: blood. The clonotype was recovered from a woman under 40 in good health. V and J are TRBV9 and TRBJ2-7, with D perhaps matching TRBD1 or TRBD2 (5 bases each). The CDR3 here is CASSVAGTGTYEQYF. CDR3 coding DNA: TGTGCCAGTAGTGTAGCCGGGACGGGAACCTACGAGCAGTACTTC.